The present TCR beta chain was sequenced within a study of cytomegalovirus exposure and HLA in healthy donors. Study-level background: As released early, the data held roughly 85 million unique TCRs from HLA-typed donors.

Vbeta (60) and Jbeta (13) primers were used in the PCR. Profiling relied on immunoSEQ multiplex PCR, and the TCRdb table lists in-frame clones only, not all of them. The sample holds roughly 150,000 clones, about 74% seen once. V was pared by 4 bases and J by 8 bases, with 7 bases of the junction left unmatched. The CDR3 has 15 residues. CDR1 is SGHRS, CDR2 YFSETQ, per germline. The clonotype originates from a male donor in good health and CMV-seronegative. The chain couples TRBV5-1 to TRBJ1-4; 11 bases agree with TRBD1. The sequenced material came from PBMCs. The CDR3 nucleotides read TGCGCCAGCAGCGGATGGACAGGGGGCGACGAAAAACTGTTTTTT. Its translation: CASSGWTGGDEKLFF.